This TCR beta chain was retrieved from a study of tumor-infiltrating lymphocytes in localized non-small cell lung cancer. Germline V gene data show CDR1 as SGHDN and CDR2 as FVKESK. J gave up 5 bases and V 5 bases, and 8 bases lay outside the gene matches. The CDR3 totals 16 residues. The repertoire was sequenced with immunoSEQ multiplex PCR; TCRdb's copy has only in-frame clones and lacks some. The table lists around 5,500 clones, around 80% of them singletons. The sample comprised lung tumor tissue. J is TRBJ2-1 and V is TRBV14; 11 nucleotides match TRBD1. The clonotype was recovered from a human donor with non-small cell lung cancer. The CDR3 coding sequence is TGTGCCAGCAGCTTACCCGGACAGGGGGCCGACAATGAGCAGTTCTTC. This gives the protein CASSLPGQGADNEQFF.